This is a list of T cell receptor beta chains from one sample in a study of blood T cell repertoires in COVID-19. Libraries were prepared by immunoSEQ multiplex PCR; TCRdb keeps only in-frame clonotypes and omits some of them. The data hold approximately 490,000 clones, with about nine tenths observed a single time. The sequencing input was PBMCs or T cells enriched from blood (not recorded which). The receptors originated from a woman between 18 and 29 years old who had recovered from COVID-19. Each CDR3 is given with its conserved first and last residue. D genes are given only for firm matches. The size entry is marked missing in some rows and otherwise reads once, few, many or a size class.

clone size,J gene,V gene,D gene,CDR3 DNA,CDR3 protein
NA,TRBJ2-1,TRBV3-1/TRBV3-2,TRBD2,TGTGCCAGCAGCCCACCTACTAGGCGGGGGGGCTTAACGAGCTCCTACAATGAGCAGTTCTTC,CASSPPTRRGGLTSSYNEQFF
NA,TRBJ2-5,TRBV5-4,TRBD1,TGTGCCAGCAGCACCCCGGGACAGGGGCCCCAAGAGACCCAGTACTTC,CASSTPGQGPQETQYF
NA,TRBJ2-7,TRBV28,TRBD1,TGTGCCAGCAGTTTAGGCTCAGGGGACAGGGGGGGCGAGCAGTACTTC,CASSLGSGDRGGEQYF
NA,TRBJ1-2,TRBV27,TRBD1,TGTGCCAGCAGCCTTATCCGGGACAGTGATGGCTACACCTTC,CASSLIRDSDGYTF
once,TRBJ2-1,TRBV7-9,TRBD2,TGTGCCAGCAGCCTAGCGGGGGGGCGTGAGCAGTTCTTC,CASSLAGGREQFF
NA,TRBJ1-2,TRBV18,NA,TGTGCCAGCTCACCGGTGGAGGCGGGAAACTATGGCTACACCTTC,CASSPVEAGNYGYTF
NA,TRBJ2-5,TRBV7-2,NA,TGTGCCAGCAGCTCGCGTAGCGGATCGCGCCAAGAGACCCAGTACTTC,CASSSRSGSRQETQYF
NA,TRBJ2-7,TRBV3-1/TRBV3-2,NA,TGTGCCAGCAGCCAAGTTGGCGGCGAGCAGTACTTC,CASSQVGGEQYF
NA,TRBJ2-7,TRBV6-5,NA,TGTGCCAGCAGGATTCTGGACAGCATCTCCTACGAGCAGTACTTC,CASRILDSISYEQYF
NA,TRBJ2-1,TRBV7-3,TRBD2,TGTGCCAGCAGCTCCGGGACTAGCGGGGGGAGTGAGCAGTTCTTC,CASSSGTSGGSEQFF
NA,TRBJ1-2,TRBV5-8,NA,TGTGCCAGCAGCTTCCGGACAGCCTATGGCTACACCTTC,CASSFRTAYGYTF
NA,TRBJ1-1,TRBV6-5,NA,TGTGCCAGCAGTTTACAAGTGAACACTGAAGCTTTCTTT,CASSLQVNTEAFF
NA,TRBJ2-7,TRBV15,NA,TGTGCCACCAGCCTGGGGGCCCCCTACGAGCAGTACTTC,CATSLGAPYEQYF
NA,TRBJ2-1,TRBV10-3,NA,TGTGCCATCAGTGAGTCGGAACAGCTTATCAATGAGCAGTTCTTC,CAISESEQLINEQFF
NA,TRBJ1-4,TRBV28,NA,TGTGCCAGCAGTTTGAGGTACTTCCACCCCAAAAATGAAAAACTGTTTTTT,CASSLRYFHPKNEKLFF
NA,TRBJ2-7,TRBV5-1,TRBD2,TGCGCCAGCAGACGACTAGCGGGGGACGAGCAGTACTTC,CASRRLAGDEQYF
few,TRBJ1-1,TRBV11-2,NA,TGTGCCAGCAGCTCGGCCAGGGGTAGTCGCACTGAAGCTTTCTTT,CASSSARGSRTEAFF
NA,TRBJ2-1,TRBV5-1,TRBD2,TGCGCCAGCAGCCCCATCCGACTAGCGGGGGGGAGGATCAATGAGCAGTTCTTC,CASSPIRLAGGRINEQFF
NA,TRBJ1-2,TRBV7-9,NA,TGTGCCAGCAGCTTAGGGACAGAAAGAGGCTACACCTTC,CASSLGTERGYTF
NA,TRBJ1-1,TRBV4-1,NA,TGCGCCAGCAGCCAAGATTCTCAGGAAGCTTTCTTT,CASSQDSQEAFF
NA,TRBJ2-3,TRBV11-2,NA,TGTGCCAGCAGCGCCCTCTCGGTTGGCACAGATACGCAGTATTTT,CASSALSVGTDTQYF
NA,TRBJ2-1,TRBV19,TRBD2,TGTGCCAGTAGTATCGGGCGGGGGTCCTACAATGAGCAGTTCTTC,CASSIGRGSYNEQFF
once,TRBJ2-5,TRBV12-3/TRBV12-4,NA,TGTGCCAGCAGTTTCAACTTACAAGAGACCCAGTACTTC,CASSFNLQETQYF
NA,TRBJ1-6,TRBV2,NA,TGTGCCAGCAGTGAATGGGAGGGAACTGATTCACCCCTCCACTTT,CASSEWEGTDSPLHF
NA,TRBJ1-5,TRBV25-1,NA,TGTGCCAGCAGTCTGCCGGGCAATCAGCCCCAGCATTTT,CASSLPGNQPQHF
NA,TRBJ2-1,TRBV5-5,NA,TGTGCCAGCAGCTTAGACCACTTTAAGGGGGATGAGCAGTTCTTC,CASSLDHFKGDEQFF
few,TRBJ1-5,TRBV6-5,TRBD1,TGTGCCAGCAGCCGAGGGACAGGCCACAGGCCCCAGCATTTT,CASSRGTGHRPQHF
NA,TRBJ2-7,TRBV5-1,TRBD1,TGCGCCAGCAGCCCCGAGGGGACAGGATTTTACGAGCAGTACTTC,CASSPEGTGFYEQYF
NA,TRBJ1-1,TRBV19,NA,TGTGCCAGTAGTATCGTACCGGGGACTGAAGCTTTCTTT,CASSIVPGTEAFF
NA,TRBJ2-3,TRBV6-1,TRBD2,TGTGCCAGCAGTGAAGACAGACTAGCGGGGGGGAGGGAGTATTTT,CASSEDRLAGGREYF
NA,TRBJ1-6,TRBV3-1/TRBV3-2,TRBD1,TGTGCCAGCAGCCAGACAGGGGGCGCGAGATCCTATAATTCACCCCTCCACTTT,CASSQTGGARSYNSPLHF
NA,TRBJ1-4,TRBV29-1,TRBD1,TGCAGCGTGGTGGACAGGGATAATGAAAAACTGTTTTTT,CSVVDRDNEKLFF
NA,TRBJ2-1,TRBV24-1,TRBD2,TGTGCCACCCCACCTCCGGGACTAGGTAGCAATGAGCAGTTCTTC,CATPPPGLGSNEQFF
NA,TRBJ2-1,TRBV6-5,NA,TGTGCCAGCAGCCTTGGGACTCTCTACAATGAGCAGTTCTTC,CASSLGTLYNEQFF
NA,TRBJ1-2,TRBV9,TRBD1,TGTGCCAGCAGCGCCGAACAGGGGGCGGTCGGTGGCTACACCTTC,CASSAEQGAVGGYTF
NA,TRBJ1-3,TRBV7-2,NA,TGTGCCAGCAGCTTAGAAGGGGTTGGAAACACCATATATTTT,CASSLEGVGNTIYF
NA,TRBJ1-1,TRBV27,NA,TGTGCCAGCAGACCAACCTTGGGGGGCACTGAAGCTTTCTTT,CASRPTLGGTEAFF
NA,TRBJ2-1,TRBV7-8,NA,TGTGCCAGCAGCTTTGGCAGGGGCCTTTACAATGAGCAGTTCTTC,CASSFGRGLYNEQFF
NA,TRBJ2-3,TRBV7-2,TRBD2,TGTGCCAGCAGCCTGGGACTAGCGGGGGGCAACACAGATACGCAGTATTTT,CASSLGLAGGNTDTQYF
few,TRBJ2-3,TRBV5-4,TRBD2,TGTGCCAGCAGCATGGCGGGGGGGACAGATACGCAGTATTTT,CASSMAGGTDTQYF
few,TRBJ1-1,TRBV28,NA,TGTGCCAGCGGGGCATTCACGAACACTGAAGCTTTCTTT,CASGAFTNTEAFF
NA,TRBJ1-6,TRBV5-1,NA,TGCGCCAGCAGACGAGTAAATTCACCCCTCCACTTT,CASRRVNSPLHF
NA,TRBJ1-6,TRBV3-1/TRBV3-2,NA,TGTGCCAGCAGCCAAGTCGAGGGCCATAATTCACCCCTCCACTTT,CASSQVEGHNSPLHF
once,TRBJ2-3,TRBV30,TRBD2,TGTGCCTGGAGTTGGGGAAGCGGGGGAGCAGATACGCAGTATTTT,CAWSWGSGGADTQYF
NA,TRBJ2-1,TRBV7-9,TRBD2,TGTGCCAGCAGGGTCGGAGGGGCTAGCGGGCAGATCGAGCAGTTCTTC,CASRVGGASGQIEQFF
once,TRBJ1-1,TRBV2,NA,TGTGCCAGCAGCGAAGCGGGAGCCATAGAAGCTTTCTTT,CASSEAGAIEAFF
NA,TRBJ1-2,TRBV5-6,TRBD1,TGTGCCAGCAGCCAGGACAGGGGCCCCTATGGCTACACCTTC,CASSQDRGPYGYTF
NA,TRBJ2-5,TRBV5-1,NA,TGCGCCAGCAGCTTGTATTCTTCGGAGACCCAGTACTTC,CASSLYSSETQYF
NA,TRBJ2-2,TRBV19,TRBD2,TGTGCCAGTAGTTTAAACAGGGCTAGCGGGGCAACCGGGGAGCTGTTTTTT,CASSLNRASGATGELFF
once,TRBJ2-1,TRBV18,NA,TGTGCCAGCTCACCAGAGAAGCCTGAGCCCCAGTTCTTC,CASSPEKPEPQFF
NA,TRBJ2-7,TRBV7-2,NA,TGTGCCAGCAGCCCCTCCCCGGCGGGGCTAGGGGAGCAGTACTTC,CASSPSPAGLGEQYF
NA,TRBJ1-3,TRBV11-2,TRBD1,TGTGCCAGCAGCCGGGACAGATTTTTCTCTGGAAACACCATATATTTT,CASSRDRFFSGNTIYF
NA,TRBJ1-1,TRBV5-4,NA,TGTGCCAGCAGAGATCGACAGACCCTGAACACTGAAGCTTTCTTT,CASRDRQTLNTEAFF
few,TRBJ1-3,TRBV7-2,NA,TGTGCCAGCAGCTTATCATCCGGGATTGGAAACACCATATATTTT,CASSLSSGIGNTIYF
few,TRBJ1-4,TRBV5-5,NA,TGTGCCAGCAGCCAAGGACTAAGGGAAAAACTGTTTTTT,CASSQGLREKLFF
NA,TRBJ1-2,TRBV24-1,NA,TGTGCCACCAGTGATCCGGGACTGAGGGGCTACACCTTC,CATSDPGLRGYTF
NA,TRBJ2-1,TRBV2,NA,TGTGCCAGCAGTGAAACAGGGCTACGCAATGAGCAGTTCTTC,CASSETGLRNEQFF
few,TRBJ1-1,TRBV5-1,NA,TGCGCCAGCAGCCCCCGGGAAGGGAGGGTGTCTGAAGCTTTCTTT,CASSPREGRVSEAFF
NA,TRBJ2-3,TRBV11-2,NA,TGTGCCAGCAGCTTAGCCCACATGGATACGCAGTATTTT,CASSLAHMDTQYF